These 2 T cell receptor beta chains were sequenced from one sample in a study of vaccination and CD4 T cells after COVID-19. Treatment specified: approximately 9-day PBMC culture with coronavirus spike peptide pools or control peptides (ViraFEST assay). The study sequenced cultured CD4+ T cell DNA using the Oncomine TCR Beta short-read assay. TCRdb fed the PCR reads into MiXCR, producing one record per CDR3 protein. The data hold fewer than 7,500 distinct CDR3 sequences, with approximately 60% observed a single time. No antigen is known for these receptors. The sequenced sample was CD4+ T cells from blood, cultured in vitro. These receptor sequences come from a human donor who had recovered from COVID-19.

The chain joins TRBV20-1 to TRBJ2-7; tentative D call: TRBD1 (6 bases). The CDR3 covers 13 residues. Germline V CDR1 and CDR2: DFQATT, SNEGSKA (reference sequence). Trimming took off 4 bases at V and 2 bases at J, with 12 bases between the two ends. The CDR3: CSATGQSPYEQYF. As DNA, the CDR3 is TGCAGTGCTACAGGACAGTCTCCCTACGAGCAGTACTTC.

The rearrangement links TRBV20-1 to TRBJ2-4; D is uncertain. Germline V lookup: CDR1 DFQATT, CDR2 SNEGSKA (reference sequence). This CDR3 contains 14 residues. Trimming left V 0 bases short and J 8 bases short, with 14 bases between. The CDR3 spells CSARDPDKGDIQYF. The CDR3 DNA reads as TGCAGTGCTAGAGATCCGGATAAGGGTGACATTCAGTACTTC.